The next 11 T cell receptor beta chains were all read from a single sample in a study of cytotoxic CD8 clonotypes in ibrutinib-treated CLL. Profiled with immunoSEQ multiplex PCR; TCRdb holds only in-frame clones, not every one. The sample yields about 29,000 clones, 62% seen once. The specimen comprised PBMCs, sampled before ibrutinib treatment. The receptors originated from a human donor with chronic lymphocytic leukemia.

The chain employs TRBV5-5 and TRBJ1-1; a weak D match, TRBD1 (5 bases). V was shortened by 3 bases and J by 4 bases, with 16 bases between the two germline ends. CDR3 length: 15 amino acids. CDR1 and CDR2 (germline): SGHKS, YYEKEE (reference sequence). Written as DNA, the CDR3 is TGTGCCAGCAGCTCCCCGGGGCTATGGGGCACTGAAGCTTTCTTT. This encodes CASSSPGLWGTEAFF.

The chain joins TRBV4-1 to TRBJ2-5, with TRBD2 identical over 7 bases. Germline V gene lookup returns CDR1 MGHRA and CDR2 YSYEKL. V gave up 3 bases and J gave up 5 bases; unmatched junction bases: 6. The CDR3 has 14 residues. For the CDR3, the DNA is TGCGCCAGCAGCCAGAAGGGACTAATTGAGACCCAGTACTTC. Translation: CASSQKGLIETQYF.

V usage is TRBV18 and J usage is TRBJ2-3; 9 bases are shared with TRBD2. This CDR3 has 16 amino acids. Germline values: CDR1 KGHSH, CDR2 LQKENI. The V gene end was trimmed by 4 bases and the J gene end by 5 bases; junction bases not matched to a gene: 10. CDR3 DNA: TGTGCCAGCTCACTCCCGGGCGGGAGGGCCAAAGATACGCAGTATTTT. Protein product: CASSLPGGRAKDTQYF.

This clone has a handful of counts. An end of the junction does not agree with germline; a read error may underlie this. This chain uses TRBV7-7 with TRBJ2-5; 8 nucleotides match TRBD2. CDR1 and CDR2 from the germline V gene are SSHAT and FNYEAQ (reference sequence). CDR3 length equals 15 residues. CDR3 in amino acids: CASSLNPGGGETQYF. The CDR3 nucleotides are TGTGCTAGCAGCCTAAACCCGGGGGGGGGAGAGACCCAGTACTTC.

This clone appeared a single time. The chain recombines TRBV5-1 with TRBJ2-1; a weak D match, TRBD1 (5 bases). V was trimmed by 3 bases and J by 15 bases, leaving 19 bases between them. Per the germline V gene, CDR1 is SGHRS and CDR2 is YFSETQ. This CDR3 has 13 residues. CDR3 sequence: CASSSVTGAPGFF. As DNA, the CDR3 is TGCGCCAGCAGCTCTGTAACAGGCGCCCCGGGGTTCTTC.

V and J are TRBV4-1 and TRBJ1-2, with a tentative D call TRBD1 (5 bases). V was pared by 0 bases and J by 4 bases, with 15 bases between. Germline V gene sequence: CDR1 MGHRA, CDR2 YSYEKL. CDR3 length: 16 residues. CDR3 in amino acids: CASSQDPYDRTYGYTF. CDR3 nucleotides: TGCGCCAGCAGCCAAGATCCATATGACAGAACCTATGGCTACACCTTC.

This chain links TRBV15 with TRBJ2-1; no reliable D call. CDR3 length: 14 amino acids. V shed 0 bases and J shed 5 bases, with 8 bases lying between them. Germline V lookup: CDR1 LNHNV, CDR2 YYDKDF (reference sequence). The CDR3 DNA sequence: TGTGCCACCAGCAGAGAAGGCCGAAACAATGAGCAGTTCTTC. Translated: CATSREGRNNEQFF.

The chain uses TRBV11-2 and TRBJ2-1; D is undetermined. Germline assignment: CDR1 SGHAT and CDR2 FQNNGV. The CDR3 runs 13 residues. V lost 5 bases and J 6 bases, leaving 11 bases between the germline ends. CDR3 amino acids: CASSPLGRNEQFF. The CDR3 coding sequence is TGTGCCAGCAGCCCTCTTGGGCGCAATGAGCAGTTCTTC.

This clone was counted a few times. This chain uses TRBV6-5 with TRBJ2-1, with D uncertain. V was trimmed by 6 bases and J by 6 bases, leaving 12 bases between them. Germline values: CDR1 MNHEY, CDR2 SVGAGI. The CDR3 extends over 13 amino acids. The CDR3 spells CASSSRPINEQFF. The DNA of the CDR3 is TGTGCCAGCAGCAGCCGACCGATCAATGAGCAGTTCTTC.

This clone was counted a few times. The rearrangement links TRBV7-2 to TRBJ1-1; D unclear. This CDR3 is built from 9 residues. V was trimmed by 8 bases and J by 7 bases, leaving 5 bases between them. Per germline, CDR1 SGHTA and CDR2 FQGNSA. CDR3 sequence (DNA): TGTGCCAGCGGGGTTGAAGCTTTCTTT. This codes for CASGVEAFF.

This chain joins TRBV5-1 and TRBJ1-1; 9 nucleotides agree with TRBD1. Germline loops: CDR1 SGHRS, CDR2 YFSETQ. The CDR3 is 13 amino acids. The ends lost 4 bases at V and 5 bases at J; junction bases unmatched: 3. CDR3 coding DNA: TGCGCCAGCAGCCGACAGGGGGATACTGAAGCTTTCTTT. The encoded protein is CASSRQGDTEAFF.